Each of the 30 T cell receptor beta chains below was sequenced from the same sample in a study of T cells after posttransplantation cyclophosphamide. Treatment was busulfan-fludarabine conditioning, a marrow graft, and cyclophosphamide on days +3 and +4. Sequencing was performed with immunoSEQ multiplex PCR; in TCRdb, only in-frame clones are kept and a portion is missing. The sample has about 43,000 clones; 90% are singletons. The starting material was PBMCs, obtained about 60 days after allogeneic stem cell transplant with posttransplant cyclophosphamide. Receptor source: a male patient in his sixties who received an allogeneic stem cell transplant from a related donor and was CMV-positive. Part of the T cells may come from the graft donor.

This rearrangement joins TRBV30 to TRBJ1-1; D is undetermined. The CDR3 is made up of 12 amino acids. The ends were cut back, 3 bases at V and 6 bases at J, with 11 bases in the middle. Germline V CDR1 and CDR2: GTSNPN, SVGIG (reference sequence). This CDR3 is CAWRGLRPEAFF. CDR3 coding DNA: TGTGCCTGGAGGGGCCTGAGACCTGAAGCTTTCTTT.

V and J are TRBV6-6 and TRBJ1-6; TRBD1 agrees at 7 bases. This CDR3 is 16 amino acids long. V was clipped by 6 bases and J by 5 bases; unmatched bases: 10. Germline V gene data show CDR1 as MNHNY and CDR2 as SVGAGI (reference sequence). The CDR3 here is CASSRFGQANNSPLHF. Here the CDR3 DNA reads TGTGCCAGCAGCCGATTTGGACAGGCCAATAATTCACCCCTCCACTTT.

The chain joins TRBV19 to TRBJ2-3; 9 nucleotides agree with TRBD2. Trimming cost V 5 bases and J 5 bases; bases outside gene matches: 2. This CDR3 has 13 residues. Per the germline V gene, CDR1 is LNHDA and CDR2 is SQIVND (reference sequence). The CDR3 is CASSLLAGDTQYF. In DNA, the CDR3 is TGTGCCAGTAGTTTACTAGCGGGAGATACGCAGTATTTT.

The chain employs TRBV5-4 and TRBJ2-5, with 13 nucleotides matching TRBD2. Germline V gene lookup returns CDR1 SGHNT and CDR2 YYREEE (reference sequence). This CDR3 comprises 17 residues. V gave up 1 base and J gave up 5 bases; unmatched junction bases: 8. The CDR3 spells CASSLYRTSGGSETQYF. CDR3 DNA: TGTGCCAGCAGCTTGTATCGGACTAGCGGGGGTAGTGAGACCCAGTACTTC.

This chain uses TRBV29-1 with TRBJ2-2, with 10 bases fitting TRBD1. Germline trimming cut 3 bases from V and 4 bases from J; bases unmatched to any gene: 8. Germline loops: CDR1 SQVTM, CDR2 ANQGSEA. This CDR3 is 16 amino acids long. This chain's CDR3 is CSVEAAGQGSTGELFF. In nucleotides, the CDR3 is TGCAGCGTTGAGGCGGCGGGACAGGGGTCCACCGGGGAGCTGTTTTTT.

The chain joins TRBV7-9 to TRBJ1-2; D gene uncertain. Per germline, CDR1 SEHNR and CDR2 FQNEAQ (reference sequence). Trimming shortened V by 5 bases and J by 8 bases, and 12 bases separated the two germline ends. This CDR3 region has 12 residues. CDR3 region: CASSPSLGGYTF. The CDR3 coding sequence is TGTGCCAGCAGCCCTAGTCTCGGGGGCTACACCTTC.

Note on this clone: A read error may account for a junction end that differs from germline. The rearrangement joins TRBV2 to TRBJ2-5; maybe TRBD2 (6 bases). This CDR3 has 12 residues. Germline V gene lookup returns CDR1 SNHLY and CDR2 FYNNEI. The DNA for the CDR3 is TGTGCCAGCAGTCCCACTGGGACCCGCGGGGACTTC. This sequence encodes CASSPTGTRGDF.

CDR3 bases: TGCGCCAGCAGCACGGACAAGTCCTACGAGCAGTACTTC. This gives the protein CASSTDKSYEQYF. The chain joins TRBV5-1 to TRBJ2-7; D is perhaps TRBD1 (5 bases). Germline lookup yields CDR1 SGHRS and CDR2 YFSETQ. Between the trimmed V and J ends, which lost 4 bases and 1 base, there was a span of 9 bases. The length of the CDR3 is 13 residues.

This rearrangement joins TRBV30 to TRBJ1-2; no reliable D call. CDR3 length: 12 amino acids. Between the trimmed V and J ends, which lost 3 bases and 4 bases, there was a span of 9 bases. The germline CDR1 and CDR2 sequences are GTSNPN and SVGIG (reference sequence). The CDR3: CAWRGDSYGYTF. In DNA form, the CDR3 reads TGTGCCTGGAGAGGTGACTCCTATGGCTACACCTTC.

The chain recombines TRBV5-1 with TRBJ2-1; 10 bases line up with TRBD1. Germline CDR1 SGHRS, CDR2 YFSETQ. CDR3 length equals 14 residues. Trimming took 3 bases from V and 9 from J; bases not matched to a gene: 6. The CDR3 bases are TGCGCCAGCAGCTCCGGGACAGGGGTTGCTGAGCAGTTCTTC. Translation gives CASSSGTGVAEQFF.

The chain carries TRBV29-1 and TRBJ1-3, with 9 bases lining up with TRBD1. This CDR3 contains 14 residues. Losses at the gene ends were 4 bases for V and 4 bases for J; bases not matched to a gene: 5. Germline assignment: CDR1 SQVTM and CDR2 ANQGSEA. The CDR3 bases are TGCAGCGTTGCCGGGACAGGGCGGGGAAACACCATATATTTT. This gives the protein CSVAGTGRGNTIYF.

This chain joins TRBV29-1 and TRBJ2-3; 9 bases match TRBD2. This CDR3 is built from 16 residues. The germline gives CDR1 SQVTM, CDR2 ANQGSEA. The ends lost 0 bases at V and 4 bases at J; junction bases unmatched: 8. The CDR3 DNA reads TGCAGCGTTGAAGATCGGGCGGGGGGGCCCTCAGATACGCAGTATTTT. It specifies CSVEDRAGGPSDTQYF.

The chain joins TRBV19 to TRBJ2-7; 9 positions agree with TRBD2. Germline CDR1 and CDR2: LNHDA and SQIVND (reference sequence). Losses at the gene ends were 6 bases for V and 3 bases for J; bases not matched to a gene: 6. CDR3 length: 14 amino acids. CDR3 residues: CASSRTSVNYEQYF. The CDR3 DNA follows: TGTGCCAGTAGCCGGACTAGCGTGAACTACGAGCAGTACTTC.

V usage is TRBV27 and J usage is TRBJ1-2; the match to TRBD1 covers 10 bases. From germline, CDR1 is MNHEY and CDR2 SMNVEV (reference sequence). With V trimmed by 4 bases and J by 8 bases, 10 bases remained unmatched. There are 15 residues in the CDR3. This CDR3 reads CASSSPTGGAGGYTF. CDR3 DNA: TGTGCCAGCAGTTCGCCGACAGGGGGCGCGGGGGGCTACACCTTC.

The V and J genes are TRBV11-2 and TRBJ1-2, with 9 bases lining up with TRBD1. V was clipped by 5 bases and J by 8 bases; unmatched bases: 12. The CDR3 sequence is 15 residues long. Germline V gene lookup returns CDR1 SGHAT and CDR2 FQNNGV. CDR3 sequence reads: CASSPGQGHLGGYTF. DNA of the CDR3: TGTGCCAGCAGCCCTGGACAGGGGCACTTGGGGGGCTACACCTTC. Full variable domain (remainder filled in from reference TRBV11-2 and TRBJ1-2): EAGVAQSPRYKIIEKRQSVAFWCNPISGHATLYWYQQILGQGPKLLIQFQNNGVVDDSQLPKDRFSAERLKGVDSTLKIQPAKLEDSAVYLCASSPGQGHLGGYTFGSGTRLTVV.

The chain links TRBV7-9 to TRBJ1-4; no clear D. CDR1 is SEHNR and CDR2 is FQNEAQ in the germline V gene (reference sequence). The CDR3 has 13 amino acids. Trimming left V 11 bases short and J 1 base short, with 11 bases between. CDR3 sequence (DNA): TGTGCCGGTAACCGGGGAACTAATGAAAAACTGTTTTTT. Translating it yields CAGNRGTNEKLFF. The complete variable domain, with remaining parts taken from reference TRBV7-9 and TRBJ1-4, reads DTGVSQNPRHKITKRGQNVTFRCDPISEHNRLYWYRQTLGQGPEFLTYFQNEAQLEKSRLLSDRFSAERPKGSFSTLEIQRTEQGDSAMYLCAGNRGTNEKLFFGSGTQLSVL.

This sequence joins TRBV27 and TRBJ2-7, with D possibly matching TRBD1 (6 bases). Germline V lookup: CDR1 MNHEY, CDR2 SMNVEV (reference sequence). The CDR3 runs 12 residues. The V end lost 5 bases, the J end lost 3 bases, and 8 bases lay between the germline ends. CDR3 protein: CASSMTGYEQYF. In DNA, the CDR3 is TGTGCCAGCAGTATGACAGGCTACGAGCAGTACTTC.

The chain joins TRBV12-5 to TRBJ2-5; 11 bases match TRBD2. The V gene's germline CDR1 is LGHNT and CDR2 FRNRAP. The CDR3 covers 16 residues. The ends lost 5 bases at V and 2 bases at J; junction bases unmatched: 7. The CDR3, as DNA: TGTGCTAGTGGTCAACTAGCGGGGGACGCTCAAGAGACCCAGTACTTC. It is translated as CASGQLAGDAQETQYF.

The V and J genes are TRBV5-4 and TRBJ2-3, with D possibly TRBD2 on 6 matching bases. The length of the CDR3 is 14 residues. Germline CDR1 SGHNT, CDR2 YYREEE (reference sequence). V lost 2 bases to trimming and J lost 2 bases, with 9 bases between them. The CDR3 reads CASSFRGSTDTQYF. The CDR3 coding sequence is TGTGCCAGCAGCTTTCGGGGGTCCACAGATACGCAGTATTTT.

The gene calls are TRBV19 and TRBJ1-4; TRBD1 aligns across 9 bases. The CDR3 spans 18 residues. Germline CDR1 LNHDA, CDR2 SQIVND (reference sequence). V shed 7 bases and J 0 bases; nucleotides not matched to a gene: 12. CDR3 region: CASTDRGMAVATNEKLFF. In nucleotides, the CDR3 is TGTGCCAGTACGGACAGGGGTATGGCAGTGGCAACTAATGAAAAACTGTTTTTT.

The chain has TRBV27 and TRBJ2-7; TRBD2 is a possible D gene (5 bases). CDR1 and CDR2 from the germline V gene are MNHEY and SMNVEV (reference sequence). V was trimmed by 6 bases and J by 0 bases, leaving 6 bases between them. This CDR3 has 12 amino acids. The CDR3 here is CASRGVSYEQYF. The CDR3 bases are TGTGCCAGCAGGGGAGTCTCCTACGAGCAGTACTTC.

This clone occurred a few times. This chain connects TRBV19 to TRBJ2-1, with 8 positions matching TRBD1. The V segment lost 1 base and the J segment 4 bases; nucleotides outside the gene matches: 3. Germline assignment: CDR1 LNHDA and CDR2 SQIVND (reference sequence). The CDR3 spans 15 residues. CDR3 coding DNA: TGTGCCAGTAGTATAGCAGGGGGCTCATACAATGAGCAGTTCTTC. Amino acid sequence: CASSIAGGSYNEQFF.

J is TRBJ2-1 and V is TRBV27; 7 positions match TRBD2. The CDR3 extends over 16 amino acids. CDR1 MNHEY and CDR2 SMNVEV come from the germline V gene (reference sequence). J lost 0 bases, V lost 8 bases, and 10 bases had no gene match. CDR3 sequence reads: CASSPSGGSSYNEQFF. The CDR3, as DNA: TGTGCCAGCTCTCCGTCCGGGGGGAGCTCCTACAATGAGCAGTTCTTC.

V and J are TRBV19 and TRBJ2-7, with 11 bases lining up with TRBD1. Germline lookup yields CDR1 LNHDA and CDR2 SQIVND (reference sequence). J was trimmed by 6 bases and V by 4 bases; bases with no gene match: 8. The CDR3 totals 15 residues. Here the CDR3 reads CASSTTGTGGGEQYF. CDR3 in DNA: TGTGCCAGTAGTACCACCGGGACAGGGGGAGGCGAGCAGTACTTC.

This sequence joins TRBV19 and TRBJ1-4; tentatively, D is TRBD1 (5 bases). CDR1 is LNHDA, CDR2 SQIVND, per germline (reference sequence). The CDR3 covers 11 residues. The CDR3 bases are TGTGGGGGGGGGTCTAATGAAAAACTGTTTTTT. Protein product: CGGGSNEKLFF.

This clone was detected once. V usage is TRBV9 and J usage is TRBJ1-6, with 9 bases aligning to TRBD1. From germline, CDR1 is SGDLS and CDR2 YYNGEE. The CDR3 contains 17 residues. V was clipped by 4 bases and J by 6 bases; unmatched bases: 11. CDR3 residues: CASSSDPGQGFNSPLHF. The CDR3 bases are TGTGCCAGCAGCTCGGATCCGGGACAGGGTTTTAATTCACCCCTCCACTTT.

V is TRBV4-2 and J is TRBJ2-1, with 16 nucleotides matching TRBD2. Germline V gives CDR1 LGHNA, CDR2 YNFKEQ. The CDR3 runs to 17 residues. Trimming took 4 bases from V and 8 from J; bases not matched to a gene: 8. CDR3 in amino acids: CASSPGTSGGAVYEQFF. The DNA of the CDR3 is TGTGCCAGCAGCCCCGGGACTAGCGGGGGGGCTGTATATGAGCAGTTCTTC.

V is TRBV25-1 and J is TRBJ2-5; possibly TRBD1 for D (7 bases). Near its end, the DNA agrees better with TRBJ2-7, so the J call may be wrong. The CDR3 runs 13 residues. Germline CDR1 reads MGHDK; CDR2 reads SYGVNS. The CDR3 DNA follows: TGTGCCAGCAGTCAGGGGGGTTCGTACGAGCAGTACTTC. Its translation: CASSQGGSYEQYF.

This clone was seen just once. This chain connects TRBV6-1 to TRBJ1-5; 7 bases match TRBD1. The CDR3 has 15 amino acids. The germline gives CDR1 MNHNS, CDR2 SASEGT. The J segment lost 1 base and the V segment lost 4 bases, leaving 4 bases of the junction unmatched. The CDR3 DNA reads as TGTGCCAGCAGTGGACAGGGCGTAAGCAATCAGCCCCAGCATTTT. It yields the protein CASSGQGVSNQPQHF.

The chain is built from TRBV5-1 and TRBJ1-1, with 8 positions matching TRBD1. J gave up 1 base and V 4 bases, and 6 bases lay outside the gene matches. CDR3 size: 15 residues. Germline values: CDR1 SGHRS, CDR2 YFSETQ. The DNA for the CDR3 is TGCGCCAGCAGCACGGAAGGGACAGGGAACACTGAAGCTTTCTTT. It translates to CASSTEGTGNTEAFF.